The clone carrying this T cell receptor beta chain has more than one count but fewer than ten. No antigen is known for it. One entry per CDR3 protein, called by TCRdb with MiXCR from the 5' RACE reads. The table has 250,000 to 300,000 distinct CDR3 sequences, around 15% seen once. This specimen belongs to a study of T-cell memory formation after mild COVID-19. The wider study: Clusters of TCRs were largely donor specific.

The CDR3 has 14 residues. Germline V gene lookup returns CDR1 LNHDA and CDR2 SQIVND (reference sequence). V gave up 4 bases and J gave up 4 bases, with 14 bases separating them. General study results and limits: Clones shrinking from day 15 to 85 showed even CD4/CD8 mixes; later expanders tilted CD4+. Pre-infection memory already had some responding clones, implying cross-reactive memory joined.

This chain uses TRBV19 with TRBJ2-7; D unresolved. The sample consisted of PBMCs or a T cell subset sorted from them (not recorded which). The sequence was obtained from a man in his late teens or twenties who had mild COVID-19 (a few samples of this study predate the infection). Cell type and time point are not known. The CDR3 sequence is CASSSRLRTYEQYF. The CDR3, as DNA: TGTGCCAGTAGTAGCCGTCTCCGGACGTACGAGCAGTACTTC.